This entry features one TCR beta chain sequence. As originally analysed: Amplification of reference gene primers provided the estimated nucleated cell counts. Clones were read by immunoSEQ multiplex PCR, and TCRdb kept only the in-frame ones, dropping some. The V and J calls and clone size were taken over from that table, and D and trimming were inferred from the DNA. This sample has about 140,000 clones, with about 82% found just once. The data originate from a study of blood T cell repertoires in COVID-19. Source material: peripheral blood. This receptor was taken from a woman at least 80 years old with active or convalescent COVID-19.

In nucleotides, the CDR3 is TGCGCCAGCAGCCAATCCGGGCGGGGCCAAGAGACCCAGTACTTC. The encoded protein is CASSQSGRGQETQYF. The chain employs TRBV4-1 and TRBJ2-5, with D possibly matching TRBD2 (6 bases). The germline V gene encodes CDR1 MGHRA and CDR2 YSYEKL. This CDR3 contains 15 residues. V was clipped by 2 bases and J by 1 base, with 11 bases between them.